Following are 18 T cell receptor beta chains from one sample sequenced in a study of technical replicates of blood from a few donors. The method was immunoSEQ multiplex PCR; TCRdb's version includes in-frame clones alone and lacks a portion of them. The sample includes 84,000 or so clones, roughly 94% of them seen just once. Sequencing was done on a sample of T cells isolated from PBMCs. The receptors were gathered from a human donor in good health.

This clone occurred a few times. The rearrangement links TRBV19 to TRBJ1-1; D is ambiguous. The CDR3 has 14 amino acids. Germline CDR1 is LNHDA and CDR2 is SQIVND (reference sequence). Trimming cost V 5 bases and J 2 bases, with 12 bases left between them. CDR3 protein: CASSGPTINTEAFF. In DNA, the CDR3 is TGTGCCAGTAGTGGTCCCACAATAAACACTGAAGCTTTCTTT. Variable domain in full (rest from reference TRBV19 and TRBJ1-1): DGGITQSPKYLFRKEGQNVTLSCEQNLNHDAMYWYRQDPGQGLRLIYYSQIVNDFQKGDIAEGYSVSREKKESFPLTVTSAQKNPTAFYLCASSGPTINTEAFFGQGTRLTVV.

The V and J genes are TRBV4-2 and TRBJ1-6; D uncertain. The CDR3 is 16 amino acids. V was trimmed by 0 bases and J by 5 bases, leaving 11 bases between them. Germline CDR1 reads LGHNA; CDR2 reads YNFKEQ. DNA for the CDR3: TGTGCCAGCAGCCAAGATAATTGGCAGAATAATTCACCCCTCCACTTT. Translated: CASSQDNWQNNSPLHF.

J is TRBJ1-3 and V is TRBV2, with D uncertain. CDR3 size: 20 residues. V gave up 7 bases and J gave up 0 bases, with 28 bases separating them. Germline V gives CDR1 SNHLY, CDR2 FYNNEI. The CDR3 region is CASMFRWVVSSGNSGNTIYF. The DNA for the CDR3 is TGTGCCAGCATGTTCCGGTGGGTCGTCAGTTCGGGAAACTCTGGAAACACCATATATTTT.

The gene calls are TRBV27 and TRBJ1-1, with a tentative D call TRBD1 (6 bases). The V and J ends lost 7 bases and 1 base respectively, with 10 bases between them. This CDR3 comprises 13 residues. CDR1 is MNHEY, CDR2 SMNVEV, per germline (reference sequence). CDR3 bases: TGTGCCAGCACTCAGGGGAGGAACACTGAAGCTTTCTTT. Protein: CASTQGRNTEAFF.

The chain has TRBV6-5 and TRBJ1-2; D is perhaps TRBD1 (5 bases). Germline CDR1 reads MNHEY; CDR2 reads SVGAGI. The V gene lost 5 bases and the J gene lost 1 base, with 14 bases spanning the gap. The CDR3 is made up of 15 amino acids. The CDR3 DNA reads TGTGCCAGCAGTCTTACACTTCAGGGTAACTATGGCTACACCTTC. Protein: CASSLTLQGNYGYTF.

A note on this clone: Germline is not matched at one junction end, which may reflect a read error. The chain joins TRBV19 to TRBJ1-1; D not resolved. The CDR3 consists of 13 residues. The germline CDR1 and CDR2 sequences are LNHDA and SQIVND (reference sequence). The CDR3 here is CASRIGAAHGAFF. CDR3 nucleotides: TGTGCCAGTCGTATAGGCGCGGCCCACGGAGCTTTCTTT.

The chain carries TRBV5-6 and TRBJ2-7; no reliable D call. The V end was cut by 0 bases, the J end by 3 bases, with 10 bases between. The CDR3 has 14 residues. Germline values: CDR1 SGHDT, CDR2 YYEEEE. The CDR3 here is CASSLAGVNYEQYF. The CDR3 DNA sequence: TGTGCCAGCAGCTTGGCCGGTGTCAACTACGAGCAGTACTTC.

This chain joins TRBV14 and TRBJ1-3; possibly TRBD1 for D (6 bases). This CDR3 has 17 amino acids. Per germline, CDR1 SGHDN and CDR2 FVKESK. Trimming removed 2 bases at V and 2 bases at J, with 16 bases between. CDR3 in amino acids: CASSQRRGGSAGNTIYF. The CDR3 DNA is TGTGCCAGCAGCCAAAGGAGGGGGGGGAGCGCTGGAAACACCATATATTTT.

The chain carries TRBV6-5 and TRBJ1-5; D possibly corresponds to TRBD1 (5 bases). Germline lookup yields CDR1 MNHEY and CDR2 SVGAGI. The V end was cut by 6 bases, the J end by 5 bases, with 14 bases between. The CDR3 covers 14 residues. CDR3: CASRTLTGDQPQHF. The CDR3 region has the DNA TGTGCCAGCAGGACCCTCACGGGGGATCAGCCCCAGCATTTT.

The V and J genes are TRBV7-8 and TRBJ1-1; no reliable D call. Germline assignment: CDR1 SGHVS and CDR2 FQNEAQ. The V gene lost 2 bases and the J gene lost 4 bases, with 14 bases spanning the gap. The CDR3 spans 15 residues. Here the CDR3 DNA reads TGTGCCAGCAGCTTAAGCGGATCTTTGGGCACTGAAGCTTTCTTT. Amino acid sequence: CASSLSGSLGTEAFF.

The J gene is TRBJ1-2, the V gene TRBV4-2; D is unresolved. The CDR3 contains 14 residues. In germline, CDR1 is LGHNA, CDR2 YNFKEQ. V dropped 8 bases and J dropped 5 bases, with 18 bases sitting between them. The CDR3 region has the DNA TGTGCCAGCGGCTCCGCGGGCTCCGTATATGGCTACACCTTC. Amino acids: CASGSAGSVYGYTF.

This rearrangement joins TRBV5-1 to TRBJ2-1; maybe TRBD2 (6 bases). Per the germline V gene, CDR1 is SGHRS and CDR2 is YFSETQ. The CDR3 runs to 16 residues. Trimming took off 4 bases at V and 6 bases at J, with 20 bases between the two ends. CDR3 loop: CASSTGGQSLINEQFF. In nucleotides, the CDR3 is TGCGCCAGCAGCACTGGAGGGCAGAGTCTTATCAATGAGCAGTTCTTC.

The chain combines TRBV29-1 with TRBJ1-2, with 8 nucleotides matching TRBD1. The V and J ends lost 6 bases and 7 bases, in that order; junction bases with no gene match: 7. Germline CDR1 reads SQVTM; CDR2 reads ANQGSEA. The CDR3 spans 12 residues. The CDR3: CSVRTGKGGYTF. The CDR3 DNA reads as TGCAGCGTCCGGACAGGGAAAGGTGGCTACACCTTC.

DNA of the CDR3: TGTGCAAGTCGCCCCCAGGGACAGGGCGAATATTCCTACAATGAGCAGTTCTTC. This gives the protein CASRPQGQGEYSYNEQFF. The V call is TRBV12-2, the J call TRBJ2-1; the D call of TRBD1 is as the table states it, not checked on the DNA. TRBV12-2 is a known pseudogene. The CDR3 loop spans 18 amino acids.

J is TRBJ2-2 and V is TRBV4-2, with 9 bases fitting TRBD2. The V segment lost 1 base and the J segment 5 bases; nucleotides outside the gene matches: 8. The CDR3 extends over 17 amino acids. Germline V gene data show CDR1 as LGHNA and CDR2 as YNFKEQ. The CDR3 protein is CASSQVNLAGMTGELFF. The CDR3 DNA is TGTGCCAGCAGCCAAGTAAATCTAGCGGGGATGACCGGGGAGCTGTTTTTT.

V gene TRBV27 combines with J gene TRBJ2-7, with TRBD1 as a possible D gene (6 bases). The CDR3 loop spans 13 amino acids. V lost 4 bases and J 6 bases, leaving 13 bases between the germline ends. Germline CDR1 is MNHEY and CDR2 is SMNVEV (reference sequence). The CDR3 sequence: CASSYGRGGEQYF. In DNA, the CDR3 is TGTGCCAGCAGTTACGGTCGAGGGGGCGAGCAGTACTTC.

The V gene is TRBV11-2, the J gene TRBJ1-2; 8 bases are shared with TRBD1. V lost 5 bases to trimming and J lost 8 bases; unmatched junction nucleotides: 7. The CDR3 spans 13 residues. In germline, CDR1 is SGHAT, CDR2 FQNNGV. CDR3 DNA: TGTGCCAGCAGCGTGACAGGGGTCTACGGCTACACCTTC. This encodes CASSVTGVYGYTF.

The chain uses TRBV11-2 and TRBJ2-7; TRBD2 might be the D (6 bases). Germline-derived CDR1 and CDR2 are SGHAT and FQNNGV. V lost 3 bases to trimming and J lost 6 bases, with 27 bases between them. The CDR3 has 18 amino acids. DNA for the CDR3: TGTGCCAGCAGCTTCCCTCCTACCGGGAGCCTTAATGTGGGCGAGCAGTACTTC. This codes for CASSFPPTGSLNVGEQYF.